This T cell receptor (beta chain) was identified during a study of cytomegalovirus exposure and HLA in healthy donors. Study results and caveats: A prior analysis recorded that most TCR beta V segments were productive about 90% or about 30% of the time.

The study ran its PCR with 60 Vbeta and 13 Jbeta primers. Repertoires were generated with immunoSEQ multiplex PCR, while TCRdb's copy carries only in-frame clones and drops some. The table records approximately 150,000 clones, under 80% of them present only once. To note about this clone: Its antigen is still unknown.

Germline V gene lookup returns CDR1 SGHRS and CDR2 YFSETQ. The CDR3 length is 15 residues. Trimming at V came to 7 bases and at J to 5 bases, leaving 11 bases not matched to a gene. Nobody wrote down the CMV serostatus of this donor. The chain joins TRBV5-1 to TRBJ2-5, with 10 bases aligning to TRBD2. The TCR sequence derives from a human donor in good health. The sample taken for sequencing was PBMCs. The CDR3 sequence is CASVQTSGPGETQYF. The CDR3 coding sequence is TGCGCCAGCGTACAGACTAGCGGGCCTGGGGAGACCCAGTACTTC.